Below, 20 T cell receptor beta chains from the same sample are listed, as sequenced in a study of blood T cell repertoires in COVID-19. Some clones are missing from TCRdb's copy, which holds only in-frame ones; the method was immunoSEQ multiplex PCR. Of 320,000 or so clones in the sample, over 80% were seen once. The sample was PBMCs or T cells enriched from blood (not recorded which). Every receptor here comes from a man younger than 40 who had recovered from COVID-19.

The chain links TRBV12-2 to TRBJ2-5; the table's TRBD1 call for D was not verified on the DNA. TRBV12-2 is a recognized pseudogene. This CDR3 is built from 16 residues. CDR3 nucleotides: TGTGCAAGTCGCTTCCGACAGGGGGCCTTCCGGGAGACCCAGTACTTC. Protein sequence: CASRFRQGAFRETQYF.

This clone has a single count. The rearrangement uses TRBV6-1 and TRBJ2-1; a weak D match, TRBD2 (5 bases). Trimming removed 3 bases from V and 5 bases from J, with 17 bases in between. The CDR3 has 16 amino acids. CDR1 is MNHNS, CDR2 SASEGT, per germline. Here the CDR3 reads CASSEMPLTRNNEQFF. The CDR3 DNA reads as TGTGCCAGCAGTGAGATGCCCCTAACTAGGAACAATGAGCAGTTCTTC.

Here the CDR3 DNA reads TGTGCCAGCAGCTTGGTCAGTAGGGGGTCAGGGAAGTGGCAGTACTTC. This gives the protein CASSLVSRGSGKWQYF. The V and J genes are TRBV5-8 and TRBJ2-7; tentatively, D is TRBD1 (6 bases). The germline V and J ends were trimmed by 0 bases and 9 bases, with 22 bases remaining between them. Per the germline V gene, CDR1 is SGHTS and CDR2 is YDEGEE. The CDR3 is made up of 16 amino acids.

The chain employs TRBV6-5 and TRBJ1-6, with 8 nucleotides matching TRBD1. CDR3 length: 15 residues. Germline CDR1 reads MNHEY; CDR2 reads SVGAGI. V was pared by 4 bases and J by 5 bases, with 4 bases of the junction left unmatched. The DNA for the CDR3 is TGTGCCAGCAGTTCCTGGACAGGGCATAATTCACCCCTCCACTTT. Translated, it gives CASSSWTGHNSPLHF.

The CDR3 coding sequence is TGTGCCAGCAGTTTCGGCGGTTACTACGAGCAGTACTTC. Amino acid sequence: CASSFGGYYEQYF. The chain carries TRBV28 and TRBJ2-7; D gene unclear. V was clipped by 3 bases and J by 3 bases, with 9 bases between them. CDR1 and CDR2 from the germline V gene are MDHEN and SYDVKM. There are 13 residues in the CDR3. Supplemented by reference TRBV28 and TRBJ2-7, the full variable domain reads DVKVTQSSRYLVKRTGEKVFLECVQDMDHENMFWYRQDPGLGLRLIYFSYDVKMKEKGDIPEGYSVSREKKERFSLILESASTNQTSMYLCASSFGGYYEQYFGPGTRLTVT.

The V gene is TRBV3-1 (or the pseudogene TRBV3-2), the J gene TRBJ2-7; 12 bases match TRBD1. The CDR3 length is 12 residues. Germline-derived CDR1 and CDR2 are LGHDT and YNNKEL (reference sequence). The CDR3 sequence is CTPGQGAWEQYF. The CDR3 DNA reads as TGTACACCGGGACAGGGGGCTTGGGAGCAGTACTTC.

The chain is built from TRBV15 and TRBJ1-1; D unresolved. Germline loops: CDR1 LNHNV, CDR2 YYDKDF (reference sequence). The CDR3 runs 13 residues. The V end lost 3 bases, the J end lost 1 base, and 6 bases lay between the germline ends. The DNA for the CDR3 is TGTGCCACCAGCAGCGACACGAACACTGAAGCTTTCTTT. Amino acid sequence: CATSSDTNTEAFF.

This chain uses TRBV10-3 with TRBJ1-2; the match to TRBD1 covers 9 bases. The ends lost 0 bases at V and 4 bases at J; junction bases unmatched: 15. Germline loops: CDR1 ENHRY, CDR2 SYGVKD. CDR3 length: 19 residues. For the CDR3, the DNA is TGTGCCATCAGTGAGTCGAGAACGGGCCGGGACAGGGTGACCTATGGCTACACCTTC. Encoded protein: CAISESRTGRDRVTYGYTF.

The chain is built from TRBV5-1 and TRBJ2-6; the D gene is possibly TRBD1 (5 bases). Germline V gives CDR1 SGHRS, CDR2 YFSETQ. Trimming took 4 bases from V and 2 from J, leaving 10 bases between them. The CDR3 sequence is 15 residues long. The CDR3 sequence is CASSDFRAGANVLTF. CDR3 coding DNA: TGCGCCAGCAGCGATTTCAGGGCTGGGGCCAACGTCCTGACTTTC.

The CDR3 bases are TGTGCCAGCTCTGGTCGGCGGAGCTCCTACGAGCAGTACTTC. It specifies CASSGRRSSYEQYF. The chain joins TRBV2 to TRBJ2-7; D is undetermined. The germline CDR1 and CDR2 sequences are SNHLY and FYNNEI. With 8 bases removed from V and 0 bases from J, the gap between germline ends came to 14 bases. The CDR3 has 14 residues.

The chain uses TRBV9 and TRBJ1-2, with 7 bases lining up with TRBD1. V dropped 0 bases and J dropped 3; count of bases not matched to a gene: 2. The CDR3 is made up of 14 amino acids. In germline, CDR1 is SGDLS, CDR2 YYNGEE. The CDR3 bases are TGTGCCAGCAGCGTAGCAACAGGGGACTATGGCTACACCTTC. Its protein product is CASSVATGDYGYTF. The variable domain in full, completed from reference TRBV9 and TRBJ1-2, reads DSGVTQTPKHLITATGQRVTLRCSPRSGDLSVYWYQQSLDQGLQFLIQYYNGEERAKGNILERFSAQQFPDLHSELNLSSLELGDSALYFCASSVATGDYGYTFGSGTRLTVV.

J is TRBJ2-5 and V is TRBV15, with TRBD1 matching 7 bases. The germline V gene has CDR1 LNHNV and CDR2 YYDKDF (reference sequence). V gave up 1 base and J gave up 2 bases; unmatched junction bases: 7. The CDR3 totals 16 residues. The CDR3 DNA reads TGTGCCACCAGCAGAGTTAGGACAGGCGATCAAGAGACCCAGTACTTC. Amino acids: CATSRVRTGDQETQYF.

The chain employs TRBV30 and TRBJ1-3; D is perhaps TRBD1 (6 bases). This CDR3 comprises 13 residues. Per the germline V gene, CDR1 is GTSNPN and CDR2 is SVGIG (reference sequence). The CDR3 region is CAHQGNSGNTIYF. The CDR3, as DNA: TGTGCACATCAGGGGAACTCTGGAAACACCATATATTTT.

The gene calls are TRBV19 and TRBJ1-2; D is ambiguous. The CDR3 runs 16 residues. CDR1 and CDR2 from the germline V gene are LNHDA and SQIVND (reference sequence). Trimming took 2 bases from V and 2 from J, leaving 15 bases between them. The CDR3 region is CASSIKPLGGNYGYTF. The CDR3 nucleotides read TGTGCCAGTAGTATAAAGCCCCTCGGAGGGAACTATGGCTACACCTTC. The variable domain in full, completed from reference TRBV19 and TRBJ1-2, reads DGGITQSPKYLFRKEGQNVTLSCEQNLNHDAMYWYRQDPGQGLRLIYYSQIVNDFQKGDIAEGYSVSREKKESFPLTVTSAQKNPTAFYLCASSIKPLGGNYGYTFGSGTRLTVV.

This chain connects TRBV9 to TRBJ1-2, with D tentatively TRBD1 (5 bases). V gave up 0 bases and J gave up 1 base, with 10 bases separating them. The CDR3 has 15 amino acids. CDR1 and CDR2 (germline): SGDLS, YYNGEE. CDR3 loop: CASSVDPQGNYGYTF. The CDR3 nucleotides are TGTGCCAGCAGCGTAGATCCCCAGGGTAACTATGGCTACACCTTC.

This chain links TRBV10-3 with TRBJ1-5; 7 nucleotides line up with TRBD1. CDR1 and CDR2 (germline): ENHRY, SYGVKD. With V trimmed by 2 bases and J by 6 bases, 4 bases remained unmatched. This CDR3 region has 14 residues. CDR3 region: CAISETGDSQPQHF. In DNA form, the CDR3 reads TGTGCCATCAGTGAGACAGGGGACTCTCAGCCCCAGCATTTT.

This chain joins TRBV6-5 and TRBJ2-7, with 9 bases aligning to TRBD1. This CDR3 has 14 residues. J lost 5 bases, V lost 6 bases, and 8 bases had no gene match. The germline gives CDR1 MNHEY, CDR2 SVGAGI. Here the CDR3 DNA reads TGTGCCAGCAGGATAGGACAGGGGACTAACGAGCAGTACTTC. Encoded protein: CASRIGQGTNEQYF.

This clone occurred once. The chain joins TRBV20-1 to TRBJ2-7; no firm D call. V shed 3 bases and J shed 3 bases, with 18 bases lying between them. This CDR3 is built from 15 residues. CDR1 is DFQATT, CDR2 SNEGSKA, per germline (reference sequence). CDR3 in DNA: TGCAGTGCTAGTGTCCCCCAATTTAGAGTCTACGAGCAGTACTTC. Protein: CSASVPQFRVYEQYF.

The V call is TRBV2, the J call TRBJ1-5; 7 nucleotides align to TRBD1. The germline V gene encodes CDR1 SNHLY and CDR2 FYNNEI. Losses at the gene ends were 2 bases for V and 2 bases for J; bases not matched to a gene: 9. CDR3 length: 17 residues. Here the CDR3 reads CASSEFGGGFGNQPQHF. Written as DNA, the CDR3 is TGTGCCAGCAGTGAATTCGGAGGGGGCTTTGGCAATCAGCCCCAGCATTTT. The full variable domain, in which reference TRBV2 and TRBJ1-5 provide the parts outside the CDR3, is EPEVTQTPSHQVTQMGQEVILRCVPISNHLYFYWYRQILGQKVEFLVSFYNNEISEKSEIFDDQFSVERPDGSNFTLKIRSTKLEDSAMYFCASSEFGGGFGNQPQHFGDGTRLSIL.

The J gene is TRBJ1-1, the V gene TRBV27; D is ambiguous. Trimming pared 3 bases from V and 11 bases from J, leaving 16 bases between. CDR1 and CDR2 (germline): MNHEY, SMNVEV (reference sequence). The CDR3 is 13 residues long. CDR3 coding DNA: TGTGCCAGCAGTTTTTCCAGGATTCGGGAGGCTTTCTTT. Protein sequence: CASSFSRIREAFF.